This TCR beta chain emerged from a study of identical twins. In germline, CDR1 is SEHNR, CDR2 FQNEAQ (reference sequence). CDR3 length: 15 residues. V lost 9 bases to trimming and J lost 4 bases, with 16 bases between them. MiXCR was run by TCRdb on the 5' RACE reads, yielding one entry per CDR3 protein. Of 540,000 or so distinct CDR3 sequences listed, about 20% are singletons. The sample also formed part of further work on yellow fever vaccine responses in identical twins.

The gene calls are TRBV7-9 and TRBJ2-6; a weak D match, TRBD1 (6 bases). The sample consisted of CD4+ T cells sorted from blood. This sequence was found in a woman aged 18-30 years in good health. CDR3 sequence reads: CARRASGDGANVLTF. The DNA of the CDR3 is TGTGCCAGGAGGGCCTCAGGGGACGGGGCCAACGTCCTGACTTTC.